Listed below are T cell receptor beta chains from one sample, sequenced in a study of blood T cell repertoires in COVID-19. This table comes from immunoSEQ multiplex PCR, and its TCRdb copy is limited to in-frame clones, with some not included. The data hold about 95,000 clones, with around 80% observed a single time. Sequenced sample: peripheral blood. These receptor sequences come from a human donor in a cohort sampled during active COVID-19. Each CDR3 is given with its conserved first and last residue. D genes are given only for firm matches. Size values are once, few and many counts, or a class for expanded clones, and some rows have none.

cdr3_length d_call j_call v_call clone_size cdr3_aa cdr3_nt
16 - TRBJ1-6 TRBV23-1 - CASCRATSLPNSPLHF TGCGCCAGCTGTCGAGCTACGTCACTCCCTAATTCACCCCTCCACTTT
14 TRBD2 TRBJ2-3 TRBV2 - CASRLAESTDTQYF TGTGCCAGCAGACTAGCGGAAAGCACAGATACGCAGTATTTT
15 - TRBJ2-5 TRBV7-3 - CASSLGRGPQETQYF TGTGCCAGCAGCTTAGGGCGGGGGCCGCAAGAGACCCAGTACTTC
15 - TRBJ2-6 TRBV2 - CASSGGPSGANVLTF TGTGCCAGCAGCGGGGGTCCCTCTGGGGCCAACGTCCTGACTTTC
14 - TRBJ1-1 TRBV28 - CASSLRVGDTEAFF TGTGCCAGCAGTTTAAGAGTAGGGGACACTGAAGCTTTCTTT
12 - TRBJ2-5 TRBV18 - CASSTTRETQYF TGTGCCAGCTCAACGACGAGGGAGACCCAGTACTTC
12 - TRBJ1-2 TRBV19 - CASTGTFYGYTF TGTGCCAGCACCGGGACTTTCTATGGCTACACCTTC
16 - TRBJ1-1 TRBV7-3 once CASSLTAGFSGTEAFF TGTGCCAGCAGCTTAACGGCGGGGTTTTCAGGCACTGAAGCTTTCTTT
14 - TRBJ2-5 TRBV5-1 - CASSLGALQETQYF TGCGCCAGCAGCTTGGGGGCGCTCCAAGAGACCCAGTACTTC
13 - TRBJ2-7 TRBV13 - CASSPPGTVEQYF TGTGCCAGCAGCCCACCCGGGACTGTAGAGCAGTACTTC
11 - TRBJ1-1 TRBV3-1/TRBV3-2 few CASTSGTEAFF TGTGCCAGCACCTCGGGGACTGAAGCTTTCTTT
14 TRBD1 TRBJ1-5 TRBV7-2 - CASSWDSFNQPQHF TGTGCCAGCAGTTGGGACAGTTTCAATCAGCCCCAGCATTTT
14 TRBD1 TRBJ2-1 TRBV7-2 - CASSLDRDYNEQFF TGTGCCAGCAGCTTGGACAGGGACTACAATGAGCAGTTCTTC
16 TRBD1 TRBJ2-2 TRBV18 few CASSLRQGENTGELFF TGTGCCAGCTCATTACGACAGGGGGAAAACACCGGGGAGCTGTTTTTT
17 - TRBJ1-5 TRBV21-1 - CASSTSGYPPWDQPQHF TGTGCCAGCAGCACGAGCGGGTACCCCCCTTGGGATCAGCCCCAGCATTTT
15 TRBD1 TRBJ2-7 TRBV10-2 - CASSEWGQAPYEQYF TGCGCCAGCAGTGAGTGGGGACAGGCACCCTACGAGCAGTACTTC
21 TRBD1 TRBJ2-2 TRBV3-1/TRBV3-2 - CASSQSSRDRGKGSNTGELFF TGTGCCAGCAGCCAAAGCTCCCGGGACAGGGGAAAGGGTTCGAACACCGGGGAGCTGTTTTTT
16 - TRBJ2-1 TRBV28 - CASSPPLGQQRNEQFF TGTGCCAGCAGTCCTCCCCTAGGACAGCAGAGGAATGAGCAGTTCTTC
15 - TRBJ1-1 TRBV7-3 - CASSRGTVQNTEAFF TGTGCCAGCAGCCGCGGGACGGTACAGAACACTGAAGCTTTCTTT
14 - TRBJ1-1 TRBV19 - CASSIHGQNTEAFF TGTGCCAGTAGTATCCATGGGCAGAACACTGAAGCTTTCTTT
16 - TRBJ1-1 TRBV19 once CASSPQMTALNTEAFF TGTGCCAGTAGCCCCCAGATGACAGCACTGAACACTGAAGCTTTCTTT
12 - TRBJ2-1 TRBV3-1/TRBV3-2 - CASSQTTQQQFF TGTGCCAGCAGCCAAACTACGCAACAGCAGTTCTTC
11 - TRBJ2-7 TRBV25-1 - CASLRGGEQYF TGTGCCAGCTTGCGGGGTGGGGAGCAGTACTTC
15 TRBD2 TRBJ2-7 TRBV6-2/TRBV6-3 few CASSYSERGFREQYF TGTGCCAGCAGTTACTCGGAGCGGGGTTTTCGCGAGCAGTACTTC
16 - TRBJ2-1 TRBV21-1 - CASSKGTSGVYNEQFF TGTGCCAGCAGCAAAGGGACTAGCGGGGTATACAATGAGCAGTTCTTC
13 TRBD2 TRBJ2-1 TRBV12-3/TRBV12-4 - CASGTGGSHEQFF TGTGCCAGCGGGACGGGCGGGAGCCATGAGCAGTTCTTC
18 TRBD1 TRBJ1-5 TRBV27 - CASGRPGQGVNDDQPQHF TGTGCCAGCGGAAGACCGGGACAGGGGGTGAATGACGATCAGCCCCAGCATTTT
13 - TRBJ2-2 TRBV5-5 - CASSRSDTGELFF TGTGCCAGCAGTCGGTCGGACACCGGGGAGCTGTTTTTT
13 TRBD2 TRBJ2-1 TRBV9 - CASRGRLANEQFF TGTGCCAGCAGGGGGAGACTAGCGAATGAGCAGTTCTTC
16 TRBD1 TRBJ1-3 TRBV2 - CASSEGTGFSGNTIYF TGTGCCAGCAGTGAAGGGACAGGGTTCTCTGGAAACACCATATATTTT
18 - TRBJ2-1 TRBV21-1 - CARAPGASGGASYNEQFF TGTGCCAGAGCACCCGGGGCTAGCGGGGGGGCTTCCTACAATGAGCAGTTCTTC
14 - TRBJ1-4 TRBV5-1 - CASRVGDPNEKLFF TGCGCCAGCAGGGTAGGGGATCCTAATGAAAAACTGTTTTTT
13 - TRBJ1-1 TRBV5-1 - CASYGHMNTEAFF TGCGCCAGCTACGGACACATGAACACTGAAGCTTTCTTT
16 TRBD2 TRBJ2-7 TRBV10-3 - CAISEGLAGGSYEQYF TGTGCCATCAGTGAAGGCCTAGCGGGGGGGTCCTACGAGCAGTACTTC
14 TRBD1 TRBJ2-1 TRBV24-1 - CATTRGTGGDEQFF TGTGCCACCACCCGAGGGACAGGGGGAGATGAGCAGTTCTTC
13 TRBD1 TRBJ2-7 TRBV24-1 - CATMGQGGYEQYF TGTGCCACCATGGGACAGGGGGGCTACGAGCAGTACTTC
13 - TRBJ2-7 TRBV11-2 - CASSLGYGDEQYF TGTGCCAGCAGCTTAGGGTACGGTGACGAGCAGTACTTC